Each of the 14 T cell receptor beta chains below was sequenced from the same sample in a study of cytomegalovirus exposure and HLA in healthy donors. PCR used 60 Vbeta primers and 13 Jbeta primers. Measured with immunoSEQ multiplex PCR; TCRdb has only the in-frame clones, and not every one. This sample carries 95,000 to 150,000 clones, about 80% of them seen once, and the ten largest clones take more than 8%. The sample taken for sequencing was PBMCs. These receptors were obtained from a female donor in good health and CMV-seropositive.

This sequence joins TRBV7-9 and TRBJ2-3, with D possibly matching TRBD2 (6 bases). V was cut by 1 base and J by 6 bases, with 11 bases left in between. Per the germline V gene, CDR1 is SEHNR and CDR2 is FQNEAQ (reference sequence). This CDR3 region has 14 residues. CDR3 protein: CASSLGRGSDTQYF. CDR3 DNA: TGTGCCAGCAGCTTAGGGAGGGGTAGCGATACGCAGTATTTT.

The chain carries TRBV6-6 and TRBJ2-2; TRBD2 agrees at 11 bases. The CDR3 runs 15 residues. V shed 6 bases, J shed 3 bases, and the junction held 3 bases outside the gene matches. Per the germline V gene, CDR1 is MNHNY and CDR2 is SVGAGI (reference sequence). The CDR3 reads CASRPGLADTGELFF. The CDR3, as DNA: TGTGCCAGCAGGCCGGGACTAGCGGACACCGGGGAGCTGTTTTTT.

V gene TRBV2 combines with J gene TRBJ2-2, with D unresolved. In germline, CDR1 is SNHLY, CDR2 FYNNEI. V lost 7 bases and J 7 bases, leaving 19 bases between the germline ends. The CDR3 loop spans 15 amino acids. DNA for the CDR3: TGTGCCAGCACTCTAAGCCAACACCCAGGCGGGGAGCTGTTTTTT. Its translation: CASTLSQHPGGELFF.

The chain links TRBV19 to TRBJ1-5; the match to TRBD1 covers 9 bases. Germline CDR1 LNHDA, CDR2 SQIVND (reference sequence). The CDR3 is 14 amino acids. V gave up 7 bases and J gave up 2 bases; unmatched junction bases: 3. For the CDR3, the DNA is TGTGCCAGTAAACAGGGGGCTGGCAATCAGCCCCAGCATTTT. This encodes CASKQGAGNQPQHF.

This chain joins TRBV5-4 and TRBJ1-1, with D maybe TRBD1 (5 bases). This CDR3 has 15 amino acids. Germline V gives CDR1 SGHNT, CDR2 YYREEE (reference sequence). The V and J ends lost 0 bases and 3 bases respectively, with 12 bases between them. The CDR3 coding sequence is TGTGCCAGCAGCTTGGCAGCAGGGCAATACACTGAAGCTTTCTTT. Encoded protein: CASSLAAGQYTEAFF.

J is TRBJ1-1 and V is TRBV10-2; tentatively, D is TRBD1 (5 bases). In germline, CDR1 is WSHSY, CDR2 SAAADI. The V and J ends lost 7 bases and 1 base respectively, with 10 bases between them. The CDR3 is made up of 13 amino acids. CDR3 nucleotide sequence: TGCGCCAGCATGGGGCAGGGGAACACTGAAGCTTTCTTT. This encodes CASMGQGNTEAFF.

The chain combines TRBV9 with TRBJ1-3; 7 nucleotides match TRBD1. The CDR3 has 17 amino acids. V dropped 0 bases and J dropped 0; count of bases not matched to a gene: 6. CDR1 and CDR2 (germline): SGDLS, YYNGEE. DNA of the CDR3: TGTGCCAGCAGCGTAGGTGGGACAGTTGTCTCTGGAAACACCATATATTTT. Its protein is CASSVGGTVVSGNTIYF.

CDR3 region: CASSGEGETQYF. CDR3 in DNA: TGCGCCAGCAGCGGGGAGGGGGAGACCCAGTACTTC. The gene calls are TRBV5-1 and TRBJ2-5; 7 positions agree with TRBD2. V lost 4 bases, J lost 5 bases, and 2 bases stayed unmatched. CDR1 is SGHRS and CDR2 is YFSETQ in the germline V gene. The CDR3 has 12 residues. The variable domain in full, completed from reference TRBV5-1 and TRBJ2-5, reads KAGVTQTPRYLIKTRGQQVTLSCSPISGHRSVSWYQQTPGQGLQFLFEYFSETQRNKGNFPGRFSGRQFSNSRSEMNVSTLELGDSALYLCASSGEGETQYFGPGTRLLVL.

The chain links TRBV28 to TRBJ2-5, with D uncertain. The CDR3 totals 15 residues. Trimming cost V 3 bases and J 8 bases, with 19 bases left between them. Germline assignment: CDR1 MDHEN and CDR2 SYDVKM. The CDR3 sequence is CASSFPTVRVGTQYF. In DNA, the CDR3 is TGTGCCAGCAGTTTCCCGACGGTTCGGGTAGGAACCCAGTACTTC.

CDR3 coding DNA: TGTGCCAGCAGCTTGGGCGACACTGAAGCTTTCTTT. Its protein product is CASSLGDTEAFF. This sequence joins TRBV5-8 and TRBJ1-1; D not certain. The CDR3 length is 12 residues. The V gene's germline CDR1 is SGHTS and CDR2 YDEGEE. Trimming shortened V by 0 bases and J by 3 bases, and 3 bases separated the two germline ends. Filled out from reference TRBV5-8 and TRBJ1-1, the complete variable domain reads EAGVTQSPTHLIKTRGQQATLRCSPISGHTSVYWYQQALGLGLQFLLWYDEGEERNRGNFPPRFSGRQFPNYSSELNVNALELEDSALYLCASSLGDTEAFFGQGTRLTVV.

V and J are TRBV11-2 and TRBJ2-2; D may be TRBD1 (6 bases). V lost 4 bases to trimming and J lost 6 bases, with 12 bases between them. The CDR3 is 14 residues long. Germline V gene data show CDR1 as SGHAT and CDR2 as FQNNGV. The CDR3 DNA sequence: TGTGCCAGCAGCTCCCCTTACAGGGCCGGGGAGCTGTTTTTT. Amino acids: CASSSPYRAGELFF. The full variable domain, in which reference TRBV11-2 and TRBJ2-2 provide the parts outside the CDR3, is EAGVAQSPRYKIIEKRQSVAFWCNPISGHATLYWYQQILGQGPKLLIQFQNNGVVDDSQLPKDRFSAERLKGVDSTLKIQPAKLEDSAVYLCASSSPYRAGELFFGEGSRLTVL.

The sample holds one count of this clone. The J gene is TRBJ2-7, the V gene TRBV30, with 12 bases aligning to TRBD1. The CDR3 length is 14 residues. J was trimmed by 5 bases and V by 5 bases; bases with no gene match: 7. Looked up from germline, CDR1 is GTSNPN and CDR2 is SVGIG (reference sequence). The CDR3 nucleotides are TGTGCCTGGGGCAGGGACAGGGGGCATCACGAGCAGTACTTC. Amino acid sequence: CAWGRDRGHHEQYF.

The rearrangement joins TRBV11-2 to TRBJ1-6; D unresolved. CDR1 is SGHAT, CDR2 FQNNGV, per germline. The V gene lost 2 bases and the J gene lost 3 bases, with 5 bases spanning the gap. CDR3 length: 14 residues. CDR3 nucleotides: TGTGCCAGCAGCTTACTCCGCTATAATTCACCCCTCCACTTT. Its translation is CASSLLRYNSPLHF. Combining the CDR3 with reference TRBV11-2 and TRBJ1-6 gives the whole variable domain EAGVAQSPRYKIIEKRQSVAFWCNPISGHATLYWYQQILGQGPKLLIQFQNNGVVDDSQLPKDRFSAERLKGVDSTLKIQPAKLEDSAVYLCASSLLRYNSPLHFGNGTRLTVT.

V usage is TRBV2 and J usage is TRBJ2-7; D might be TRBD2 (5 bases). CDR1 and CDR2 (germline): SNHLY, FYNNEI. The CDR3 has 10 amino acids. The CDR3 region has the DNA TGTGCAACTAGGACCTACGAGCAGTACTTC. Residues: CATRTYEQYF.